This entry describes one T cell receptor (beta chain). How the authors handled the data: Reference gene primer amplification in the assay estimated nucleated cell counts. This table comes from immunoSEQ multiplex PCR, and its TCRdb copy is limited to in-frame clones, with some not included. D and trimming were read from the DNA, whereas the V and J calls and clone size are those reported in that table. The table lists a few hundred thousand clones, under 90% of them singletons, with about 3.3% in the top ten. The sample comes from a study of blood T cell repertoires in COVID-19. Study-wide context: T cells, B-cell-depleted T cells, or PBMCs provided the cDNA or gDNA that served as material.

The V and J ends lost 4 bases and 9 bases respectively, with 16 bases between them. Germline V gene data show CDR1 as SGHAT and CDR2 as FQDESV (reference sequence). This CDR3 comprises 15 residues. All enrollees were about 18 to 89 years old and from 20 to 30 US areas. Donors of Cohort 3 who recovered were those that had two negative PCRs, clearance, or symptom resolution. This TCR came from an older woman who had recovered from COVID-19. Sequenced: PBMCs or T cells enriched from blood (not recorded which). This chain connects TRBV11-1 to TRBJ1-6; tentatively, D is TRBD1 (5 bases). CDR3 DNA: TGTGCCAGCAGCTCGTGGGGACTTGTGGGTTCACCCCTCCACTTT. Its protein is CASSSWGLVGSPLHF. Looking up the rest from reference TRBV11-1 and TRBJ1-6 gives the full variable domain: EAEVAQSPRYKITEKSQAVAFWCDPISGHATLYWYRQILGQGPELLVQFQDESVVDDSQLPKDRFSAERLKGVDSTLKIQPAELGDSAMYLCASSSWGLVGSPLHFGNGTRLTVT.